The 28 T cell receptor beta chains below were found in one sample sequenced in a study of blood T cell repertoires in COVID-19. The assay was immunoSEQ multiplex PCR, and TCRdb's table has in-frame clones only and misses some. The repertoire has tens of thousands of clones, about 87% of them found once; the top ten carry 10% to 15%. Sequencing was done on a sample of peripheral blood. Receptor source: an elderly man with acute or convalescent COVID-19.

This rearrangement joins TRBV7-9 to TRBJ1-6; D might be TRBD1 (5 bases). In germline, CDR1 is SEHNR, CDR2 FQNEAQ (reference sequence). The V and J ends lost 5 bases and 6 bases respectively, with 26 bases between them. The CDR3 has 19 residues. The CDR3 sequence: CASSPVRVREGIGNSPLHF. The DNA of the CDR3 is TGTGCCAGCAGCCCAGTTAGGGTCAGGGAAGGGATCGGTAATTCACCCCTCCACTTT.

The rearrangement links TRBV6-5 to TRBJ1-3; 8 bases are shared with TRBD1. Per the germline V gene, CDR1 is MNHEY and CDR2 is SVGAGI. The trim removed 4 bases at V and 3 bases at J, leaving 5 bases unmatched. This CDR3 spans 15 amino acids. CDR3 in DNA: TGTGCCAGCAGTTCGGACAGGGTGAATGGAAACACCATATATTTT. Encoded protein: CASSSDRVNGNTIYF.

The chain employs TRBV5-1 and TRBJ2-3, with a possible D match to TRBD1 (5 bases). V lost 0 bases and J lost 1, with 9 bases in between. The CDR3 runs to 15 residues. Germline V CDR1 and CDR2: SGHRS, YFSETQ. The CDR3 DNA is TGCGCCAGCAGCTTGGTGGTAGGGGGCACAGATACGCAGTATTTT. Translated: CASSLVVGGTDTQYF.

This chain links TRBV28 with TRBJ1-6, with 9 bases matching TRBD1. Trimming took 4 bases from V and 7 from J; bases not matched to a gene: 2. The CDR3 spans 14 residues. In germline, CDR1 is MDHEN, CDR2 SYDVKM. CDR3 sequence: CASSSGTGNSPLHF. The CDR3 DNA follows: TGTGCCAGCAGTTCAGGGACAGGGAATTCACCCCTCCACTTT.

A few counts support this clone. The chain employs TRBV5-1 and TRBJ2-1; the match to TRBD1 covers 10 bases. The CDR3 runs 14 residues. Per germline, CDR1 SGHRS and CDR2 YFSETQ. After removal of 0 bases from V and 6 bases from J, the junction contained 0 bases not matched to a gene. The DNA for the CDR3 is TGCGCCAGCAGCTTGGGGACAGGGGGCAATGAGCAGTTCTTC. Encoded protein: CASSLGTGGNEQFF. Combining the CDR3 with reference TRBV5-1 and TRBJ2-1 gives the whole variable domain KAGVTQTPRYLIKTRGQQVTLSCSPISGHRSVSWYQQTPGQGLQFLFEYFSETQRNKGNFPGRFSGRQFSNSRSEMNVSTLELGDSALYLCASSLGTGGNEQFFGPGTRLTVL.

This clone was counted between two and nine times. One end of the junction varies from germline; a read error may be responsible. The chain couples TRBV5-1 to TRBJ2-7; D is perhaps TRBD2 (7 bases). CDR1 and CDR2 from the germline V gene are SGHRS and YFSETQ. This CDR3 is built from 13 residues. The CDR3: CASSLARGPVEDF. In DNA, the CDR3 is TGCGCCAGCAGCTTGGCGCGGGGGCCCGTTGAAGATTTC.

The V gene is TRBV7-2, the J gene TRBJ1-1; TRBD1 matches at 7 bases. Germline CDR1 reads SGHTA; CDR2 reads FQGNSA. Trimming at V came to 2 bases and at J to 5 bases, leaving 5 bases not matched to a gene. The CDR3 contains 14 residues. The CDR3 region is CASSLQTGRTEAFF. The CDR3 nucleotides read TGTGCCAGCAGCTTACAGACAGGGCGGACTGAAGCTTTCTTT.

V usage is TRBV10-3 and J usage is TRBJ2-1; 12 bases are shared with TRBD1. In germline, CDR1 is ENHRY, CDR2 SYGVKD. CDR3 length equals 16 residues. V lost 5 bases, J lost 7 bases, and 9 bases stayed unmatched. Here the CDR3 DNA reads TGTGCCATCAGTTTAACCGGGACAGGGGGCCGAAATGAGCAGTTCTTC. Its protein is CAISLTGTGGRNEQFF.

This clone was observed a single time. The DNA for the CDR3 is TGCGCCAGCAGCTTAACACAGGGGGCGAACACTGAAGCTTTCTTT. Translated, it gives CASSLTQGANTEAFF. The chain links TRBV5-1 to TRBJ1-1, with TRBD1 identical over 9 bases. The ends lost 2 bases at V and 1 base at J; junction bases unmatched: 3. CDR1 and CDR2 from the germline V gene are SGHRS and YFSETQ. CDR3 length: 15 residues.

V usage is TRBV4-1 and J usage is TRBJ1-5; D gene uncertain. CDR3 length equals 15 residues. The ends were cut back, 1 base at V and 0 bases at J, with 7 bases in the middle. Germline V gene sequence: CDR1 MGHRA, CDR2 YSYEKL. The DNA for the CDR3 is TGCGCCAGCAGCCAAGGCGATAATAGCAATCAGCCCCAGCATTTT. Its protein is CASSQGDNSNQPQHF.

The chain joins TRBV5-1 to TRBJ2-2, with D possibly matching TRBD1 (7 bases). The CDR3 is 15 amino acids. V gave up 4 bases and J gave up 2 bases, with 12 bases separating them. CDR1 and CDR2 (germline): SGHRS, YFSETQ. The chain's CDR3 is CASSNQGGNTGELFF. CDR3 DNA: TGCGCCAGCAGCAACCAGGGGGGAAACACCGGGGAGCTGTTTTTT.

The rearrangement uses TRBV16 and TRBJ2-2; no reliable D call. The CDR3 sequence is 14 residues long. Germline-derived CDR1 and CDR2 are KGHSY and FQNENV. Trimming left V 2 bases short and J 2 bases short, with 6 bases between. The CDR3 loop is CASSQGPNTGELFF. DNA for the CDR3: TGTGCCAGCAGCCAAGGCCCCAACACCGGGGAGCTGTTTTTT.

The rearrangement joins TRBV19 to TRBJ1-3; 9 positions match TRBD1. The V and J ends lost 7 bases and 0 bases, in that order; junction bases with no gene match: 4. Germline V gene lookup returns CDR1 LNHDA and CDR2 SQIVND (reference sequence). The CDR3 contains 15 residues. CDR3 bases: TGTGCCAGTACCGTGACAGGGGGCTCTGGAAACACCATATATTTT. As protein: CASTVTGGSGNTIYF.

The gene calls are TRBV19 and TRBJ1-5; D is uncertain. Trimming cost V 3 bases and J 1 base, with 10 bases left between them. Germline CDR1 LNHDA, CDR2 SQIVND (reference sequence). CDR3 size: 15 residues. The CDR3 sequence: CASSIVAVSNQPQHF. DNA for the CDR3: TGTGCCAGTAGTATTGTTGCAGTCAGCAATCAGCCCCAGCATTTT.

The rearrangement links TRBV6-2 or TRBV6-3 to TRBJ1-5; possibly TRBD1 for D (6 bases). V was clipped by 5 bases and J by 3 bases, with 11 bases between them. Germline CDR1 is MNHEY and CDR2 is SVGEGT. The CDR3 extends over 14 amino acids. The CDR3 loop reads CASSTRTANQPQHF. The CDR3 coding sequence is TGTGCCAGCAGTACTAGGACAGCCAATCAGCCCCAGCATTTT.

This chain joins TRBV3-1 (or the pseudogene TRBV3-2) and TRBJ1-4, with D perhaps matching TRBD1 (5 bases). This CDR3 spans 14 amino acids. Germline V gene lookup returns CDR1 LGHDT and CDR2 YNNKEL (reference sequence). Trimming took off 4 bases at V and 0 bases at J, with 6 bases between the two ends. The CDR3 spells CASSLQATNEKLFF. CDR3 coding DNA: TGTGCCAGCAGCCTACAGGCAACTAATGAAAAACTGTTTTTT.

The rearrangement links TRBV28 to TRBJ1-5; 7 nucleotides agree with TRBD1. The CDR3 runs to 18 residues. Germline CDR1 and CDR2: MDHEN and SYDVKM. The V segment lost 4 bases and the J segment 4 bases; nucleotides outside the gene matches: 16. The CDR3, as DNA: TGTGCCAGCAGTTACCTCCGGGACAGCCATTTAGGAAATCAGCCCCAGCATTTT. Its translation: CASSYLRDSHLGNQPQHF.

The chain carries TRBV2 and TRBJ2-1, with 11 bases lining up with TRBD1. The CDR3 is made up of 15 amino acids. The germline gives CDR1 SNHLY, CDR2 FYNNEI. After removal of 6 bases from V and 7 bases from J, the junction contained 8 bases not matched to a gene. The CDR3 spells CASRTDRGRVNEQFF. CDR3 bases: TGTGCCAGCAGGACGGACAGGGGGCGCGTGAATGAGCAGTTCTTC. Looking up the rest from reference TRBV2 and TRBJ2-1 gives the full variable domain: EPEVTQTPSHQVTQMGQEVILRCVPISNHLYFYWYRQILGQKVEFLVSFYNNEISEKSEIFDDQFSVERPDGSNFTLKIRSTKLEDSAMYFCASRTDRGRVNEQFFGPGTRLTVL.

The sample holds one count of this clone. The chain recombines TRBV7-2 with TRBJ2-3; TRBD2 matches at 12 bases. The CDR3 is 17 amino acids. Per the germline V gene, CDR1 is SGHTA and CDR2 is FQGNSA. V lost 4 bases, J lost 3 bases, and 8 bases stayed unmatched. CDR3 protein: CASSSQSSGGATDTQYF. The CDR3 region has the DNA TGTGCCAGCAGCTCCCAATCTAGCGGGGGGGCGACAGATACGCAGTATTTT.

The V and J genes are TRBV7-2 and TRBJ1-2; D call uncertain. This CDR3 region has 14 residues. The ends were cut back, 6 bases at V and 3 bases at J, with 14 bases in the middle. In germline, CDR1 is SGHTA, CDR2 FQGNSA. The CDR3 reads CASRGWGGDYGYTF. The CDR3 region has the DNA TGTGCCAGCAGGGGTTGGGGAGGTGACTATGGCTACACCTTC.

V is TRBV6-6 and J is TRBJ2-3; 9 bases fit TRBD1. Germline CDR1 is MNHNY and CDR2 is SVGAGI (reference sequence). This CDR3 has 14 residues. V shed 6 bases and J 5 bases; nucleotides not matched to a gene: 6. The CDR3 DNA sequence: TGTGCCAGCAGGCCTACAGGGGGCGAAGATACGCAGTATTTT. Residues: CASRPTGGEDTQYF.

The chain employs TRBV18 and TRBJ2-7, with D possibly matching TRBD2 (6 bases). The CDR3 extends over 16 amino acids. Trimming took off 1 base at V and 3 bases at J, with 16 bases between the two ends. Germline-derived CDR1 and CDR2 are KGHSH and LQKENI. CDR3 region: CASSPRTGRPNYEQYF. CDR3 sequence (DNA): TGTGCCAGCTCACCACGGACGGGGAGGCCCAACTACGAGCAGTACTTC.

The chain uses TRBV6-1 and TRBJ1-2, with 7 bases fitting TRBD1. Germline-derived CDR1 and CDR2 are MNHNS and SASEGT. V lost 2 bases and J lost 3; bases outside the gene matches: 21. The length of the CDR3 is 20 residues. CDR3 sequence reads: CASSEIKGLAGGLVDYGYTF. CDR3 nucleotides: TGTGCCAGCAGTGAAATCAAGGGGTTGGCAGGGGGATTAGTGGACTATGGCTACACCTTC.

The chain employs TRBV2 and TRBJ2-5; D perhaps matches TRBD2 (6 bases). The CDR3 length is 14 residues. CDR1 is SNHLY and CDR2 is FYNNEI in the germline V gene. Deletions cut 6 bases from V and 0 bases from J, with 11 bases between. The DNA of the CDR3 is TGTGCCAGCAGGACCGGGACTTACCAAGAGACCCAGTACTTC. Its protein is CASRTGTYQETQYF.

The chain recombines TRBV5-1 with TRBJ2-1, with 10 bases fitting TRBD1. V shed 3 bases and J 6 bases; nucleotides not matched to a gene: 3. Germline CDR1 is SGHRS and CDR2 is YFSETQ. This CDR3 is 14 amino acids long. The CDR3 DNA reads as TGCGCCAGCAGCTCCTGGGACAGGGGCAATGAGCAGTTCTTC. It is translated as CASSSWDRGNEQFF.

The rearrangement links TRBV7-9 to TRBJ2-5, with 10 bases identical to TRBD1. V dropped 0 bases and J dropped 3; count of bases not matched to a gene: 4. The CDR3 runs to 16 residues. Germline V lookup: CDR1 SEHNR, CDR2 FQNEAQ (reference sequence). CDR3 nucleotides: TGTGCCAGCAGCTTAGCGCGGGGGACAGGGGAAGAGACCCAGTACTTC. The encoded protein is CASSLARGTGEETQYF.

V usage is TRBV12-3 or TRBV12-4 and J usage is TRBJ1-6; D remains unclear. Trimming left V 6 bases short and J 7 bases short, with 4 bases between. The CDR3 runs to 11 residues. CDR3 sequence: CASRQNSPLHF. The DNA of the CDR3 is TGTGCCAGCAGACAGAATTCACCCCTCCACTTT.

The CDR3 region has the DNA TGCGCCAGCAGCTTGGCCGGGGGACAGGGCAATGAGCAGTTCTTC. This codes for CASSLAGGQGNEQFF. This chain connects TRBV5-1 to TRBJ2-1; 9 nucleotides match TRBD1. Germline trimming cut 0 bases from V and 6 bases from J; bases unmatched to any gene: 4. Germline V CDR1 and CDR2: SGHRS, YFSETQ. CDR3 size: 15 residues. Combining the CDR3 with reference TRBV5-1 and TRBJ2-1 gives the whole variable domain KAGVTQTPRYLIKTRGQQVTLSCSPISGHRSVSWYQQTPGQGLQFLFEYFSETQRNKGNFPGRFSGRQFSNSRSEMNVSTLELGDSALYLCASSLAGGQGNEQFFGPGTRLTVL.